This T cell receptor beta chain was retrieved from a study of T cell changes during pregnancy in multiple sclerosis. Profiled with immunoSEQ multiplex PCR; TCRdb holds only in-frame clones, not every one. The sample has about 110,000 clones; 92% are singletons. Looked up from germline, CDR1 is MRHNA and CDR2 is SNTAGT. The V and J ends lost 2 bases and 3 bases, in that order; junction bases with no gene match: 0. The CDR3 is 15 residues long. The source material was peripheral blood, sampled in the third trimester of pregnancy. This rearrangement joins TRBV6-4 to TRBJ2-2, with 10 nucleotides matching TRBD2. The TCR originated in a female donor in good health, enrolled as a control in a pregnancy study. Here the CDR3 reads CASSDGLADTGELFF. The CDR3 DNA follows: TGTGCCAGCAGTGACGGACTAGCGGACACCGGGGAGCTGTTTTTT.